This TCR beta chain was observed in a study of CD8 T cells in Susac syndrome. Study information: Blood was drawn from Susac syndrome patients while they were therapy-naive, on corticosteroids, or on intravenous immunoglobulin alone.

CDR1 and CDR2 from the germline V gene are SGHVS and FQNEAQ. This CDR3 contains 15 residues. The V gene lost 3 bases and the J gene lost 4 bases, with 13 bases spanning the gap. Both CD4+ and CD8+ T cells were negatively isolated, and TEMRA cells underwent FACS enrichment. The RNA input was roughly 0.45 to 1 ug, and it was reverse transcribed with random hexamers. A multiplex approach, immunoSEQ multiplex PCR, amplified TCR beta CDR3 across 54 Vbeta and 13 Jbeta. TCRdb independently ran MiXCR on the immunoSEQ multiplex PCR reads; one entry per CDR3 protein. The sample gives 100,000 or so distinct CDR3 sequences, roughly 94% of which show up once; roughly 0.31% is in the top ten.

This sequence joins TRBV7-8 and TRBJ2-1, with D maybe TRBD2 (5 bases). The sequence derives from a human donor with Susac syndrome. Input material: CD4+ T cells from PBMCs. The CDR3 coding sequence is TGTGCCAGCAGCTTCTACAGAGGGTCTTACAATGAGCAGTTCTTC. It specifies CASSFYRGSYNEQFF.